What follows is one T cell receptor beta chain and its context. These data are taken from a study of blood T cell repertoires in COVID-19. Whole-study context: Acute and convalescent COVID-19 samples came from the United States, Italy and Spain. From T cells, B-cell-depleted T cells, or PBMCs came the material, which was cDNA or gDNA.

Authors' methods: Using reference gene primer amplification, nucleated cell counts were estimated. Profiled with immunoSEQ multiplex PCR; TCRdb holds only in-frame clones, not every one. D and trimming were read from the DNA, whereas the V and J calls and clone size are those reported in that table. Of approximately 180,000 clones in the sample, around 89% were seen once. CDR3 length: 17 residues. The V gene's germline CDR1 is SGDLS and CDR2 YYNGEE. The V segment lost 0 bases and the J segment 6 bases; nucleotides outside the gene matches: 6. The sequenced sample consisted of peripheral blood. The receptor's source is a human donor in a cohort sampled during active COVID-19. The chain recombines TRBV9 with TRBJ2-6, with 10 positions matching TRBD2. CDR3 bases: TGTGCCAGCAGCGTAGGAGCTAGCGGGAGCGCGGCCAACGTCCTGACTTTC. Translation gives CASSVGASGSAANVLTF.